The 5 T cell receptor beta chains below come from one sample, sequenced in a study of T cell repertoires in cytomegalovirus infection. These receptors lack a known antigen. Each CDR3 protein gets one entry after TCRdb re-called the reads with MiXCR. The data show 340,000 or so distinct CDR3 sequences, with roughly 25% seen just once and about an eighth held by the top ten. The sample consisted of cultured PBMCs, taken from culture after CMV antigen stimulation. These receptors originate from a human donor in good health (CMV status not recorded). Some clones in this sample may be carry-over from other donors' samples.

J is TRBJ2-2 and V is TRBV6-2 or TRBV6-3, with D tentatively TRBD2 (5 bases). CDR3 size: 17 residues. The ends were cut back, 3 bases at V and 2 bases at J, with 16 bases in the middle. Germline CDR1 is MNHEY and CDR2 is SVGEGT. The CDR3 coding sequence is TGTGCCAGCAGTTATTGGAGGTGGCAAACTAACACCGGGGAGCTGTTTTTT. Its protein is CASSYWRWQTNTGELFF.

This clonotype was counted many times. This rearrangement joins TRBV28 to TRBJ2-7; D remains ambiguous. V was trimmed by 4 bases and J by 0 bases, leaving 16 bases between them. The germline V gene has CDR1 MDHEN and CDR2 SYDVKM. The CDR3 consists of 16 residues. The CDR3 is CASSSTLRLSSYEQYF. In DNA, the CDR3 is TGTGCCAGCAGTTCAACTTTGCGCCTGAGCTCCTACGAGCAGTACTTC.

V and J are TRBV10-3 and TRBJ2-3; D unresolved. Trimming removed 2 bases from V and 6 bases from J, with 6 bases in between. The CDR3 consists of 12 residues. The germline gives CDR1 ENHRY, CDR2 SYGVKD. The CDR3: CAISELVDTQYF. Written as DNA, the CDR3 is TGTGCCATCAGTGAGCTGGTGGATACGCAGTATTTT.

This clonotype was detected a few times. This chain links TRBV7-9 with TRBJ2-7; 8 bases are shared with TRBD1. Germline CDR1 and CDR2: SEHNR and FQNEAQ (reference sequence). After removal of 5 bases from V and 6 bases from J, the junction contained 3 bases not matched to a gene. The CDR3 extends over 12 amino acids. The CDR3 region is CASSPTGGEQYV. DNA of the CDR3: TGTGCCAGCAGCCCAACAGGGGGCGAGCAGTACGTC.

The chain uses TRBV23-1 and TRBJ2-7; tentatively, D is TRBD2 (6 bases). TRBV23-1 is known as an ORF, though its function is uncertain. CDR3 size: 13 residues. The V end lost 6 bases, the J end lost 3 bases, and 12 bases lay between the germline ends. The CDR3 DNA reads TGCGCCAGCAGAACGGAGGGGTTCTACGAGCAGTACGTC. This encodes CASRTEGFYEQYV.